This T cell receptor beta chain was recovered during a study of T-cell memory formation after mild COVID-19. General study results and limits: Largely, contracting CD4+ clones fell within CM and EM, and contracting CD8+ clones within EMRA. Confirmation of SARS-CoV-2 specificity was lacking for second-wave clones peaking day 37. Clones shrinking between day 15 and 85 showed a balanced CD4/CD8 split, and those that grew later tilted toward CD4+.

Constant-segment primers and 5'RACE yielded cDNA libraries for TCR alpha and TCR beta, each carrying sample barcodes and UMIs. A single record per CDR3 protein comes from TCRdb applying MiXCR to the 5' RACE reads. The sample contains approximately 60,000 distinct CDR3 sequences, around a tenth of which appear only once. About this clonotype itself: The antigen is not known.

This CDR3 is built from 12 residues. From germline, CDR1 is DFQATT and CDR2 SNEGSKA (reference sequence). V was cut by 6 bases and J by 5 bases, with 13 bases left in between. This receptor was identified in a man between 18 and 29 years old who had mild COVID-19 (a few samples of this study predate the infection). Cell type and time point are not known. The J gene is TRBJ1-1, the V gene TRBV20-1; tentative D call: TRBD1 (5 bases). Sequencing input: PBMCs or a T cell subset sorted from them (not recorded which). The CDR3, as DNA: TGCAGTGCAACGGGTCAGGGAACTGAAGCTTTCTTT. Translated, it gives CSATGQGTEAFF.